What follows are 23 T cell receptor beta chains derived from one specimen sequenced in a study of CD8+CD57+ T cells in acquired aplastic anemia. Genomic DNA was employed as the template in profiling TCR beta VDJ and CDR3. TCRdb re-analysed the reads in MiXCR, keeping a single row per CDR3 protein. This sample has 200,000 to 250,000 distinct CDR3 sequences, with about a third found just once. Material: sorted CD4+, CD8+, or CD8+CD57+ T cells (not recorded which) from PBMCs. These receptors were obtained from a human donor in good health, serving as a control.

This CDR3 is CASSPNRLGYEQYF. DNA for the CDR3: TGTGCCAGTAGCCCAAACAGGCTGGGGTACGAGCAGTACTTC. V and J are TRBV19 and TRBJ2-7, with D possibly matching TRBD1 (5 bases). This CDR3 is 14 amino acids long. The germline gives CDR1 LNHDA, CDR2 SQIVND (reference sequence). V was clipped by 6 bases and J by 4 bases, with 16 bases between them.

The chain carries TRBV20-1 and TRBJ1-2; D gene unclear. V was shortened by 6 bases and J by 0 bases, with 14 bases between the two germline ends. Looked up from germline, CDR1 is DFQATT and CDR2 is SNEGSKA (reference sequence). The CDR3 runs to 14 residues. CDR3 in amino acids: CSASLNAANYGYTF. In nucleotides, the CDR3 is TGCAGTGCCAGCCTAAACGCGGCTAACTATGGCTACACCTTC.

This chain joins TRBV4-1 and TRBJ2-5; possibly TRBD1 or TRBD2 for D (5 bases each). Germline values: CDR1 MGHRA, CDR2 YSYEKL. The CDR3 length is 16 residues. V dropped 4 bases and J dropped 2 bases, with 17 bases sitting between them. CDR3 in DNA: TGCGCCAGCAGCCCCCGTTTAGGTGGGGGTCAAGAGACCCAGTACTTC. Translating it yields CASSPRLGGGQETQYF.

This chain connects TRBV10-1 to TRBJ1-6, with TRBD1 as a possible D gene (5 bases). With 7 bases removed from V and 13 bases from J, the gap between germline ends came to 14 bases. CDR1 is WNHNN and CDR2 is SYGVQD in the germline V gene (reference sequence). There are 12 residues in the CDR3. The CDR3 here is CASNRRGVPLHF. The CDR3 bases are TGCGCCAGCAACCGTCGGGGGGTCCCCCTCCACTTT.

This chain connects TRBV20-1 to TRBJ1-1, with 7 positions matching TRBD1. Per the germline V gene, CDR1 is DFQATT and CDR2 is SNEGSKA (reference sequence). The CDR3 has 15 residues. V shed 2 bases, J shed 5 bases, and the junction held 11 bases outside the gene matches. The CDR3 DNA reads TGCAGTGCTAGAACCCAGTTGACAGGGATAACTGAAGCTTTCTTT. This translates into CSARTQLTGITEAFF.

This clonotype was observed at least ten times. The rearrangement uses TRBV7-8 and TRBJ2-7; TRBD2 might be the D (6 bases). This CDR3 has 16 amino acids. Between the trimmed V and J ends, which lost 4 bases and 2 bases, there was a span of 18 bases. The germline CDR1 and CDR2 sequences are SGHVS and FQNEAQ. The CDR3: CASSSTLDGRTYEQYF. DNA of the CDR3: TGTGCCAGCAGCTCTACCCTGGACGGGAGAACCTACGAGCAGTACTTC.

Here the CDR3 DNA reads TGCGCCAGCAGTGCGGGACAGGGCGAATCACCCCTCCACTTT. Its protein is CASSAGQGESPLHF. The chain has TRBV10-1 and TRBJ1-6, with 9 bases lining up with TRBD1. J lost 10 bases, V lost 4 bases, and 5 bases had no gene match. Germline V gives CDR1 WNHNN, CDR2 SYGVQD (reference sequence). The CDR3 length is 14 residues.

This clonotype has a count of ten or more. The genes are TRBV2 and TRBJ1-1; weak D call: TRBD1 (5 bases). V lost 3 bases and J lost 0, with 11 bases in between. Germline V CDR1 and CDR2: SNHLY, FYNNEI. The CDR3 spans 15 residues. The CDR3 nucleotides read TGTGCCAGCAGTGATCAGGGCCCTTTGAACACTGAAGCTTTCTTT. Amino acid sequence: CASSDQGPLNTEAFF.

This clonotype has ten or more counts. This chain links TRBV20-1 with TRBJ1-4; tentative D call: TRBD1 (5 bases). CDR3 length: 15 residues. V shed 6 bases and J shed 4 bases, with 18 bases lying between them. Germline-derived CDR1 and CDR2 are DFQATT and SNEGSKA (reference sequence). The CDR3 loop is CSARTAKGNNEKLFF. The CDR3 region has the DNA TGCAGTGCGAGGACGGCCAAGGGGAATAATGAAAAACTGTTTTTT.

This clonotype occurred many times. The rearrangement links TRBV20-1 to TRBJ1-5, with D tentatively TRBD1 (5 bases). Germline CDR1 reads DFQATT; CDR2 reads SNEGSKA (reference sequence). CDR3 length equals 13 residues. V was pared by 6 bases and J by 6 bases, with 15 bases between. CDR3 DNA sequence: TGCAGTGCGGAGGAGGGGATCGGTCAGCCCCAGCATTTT. Protein: CSAEEGIGQPQHF.

V usage is TRBV11-2 and J usage is TRBJ1-1, with a tentative D call TRBD1 (5 bases). The germline CDR1 and CDR2 sequences are SGHAT and FQNNGV. V was cut by 10 bases and J by 8 bases, with 11 bases left in between. This CDR3 spans 10 amino acids. DNA of the CDR3: TGTGCCACCCAGGGCAGGGAAGCTTTCTTT. It is translated as CATQGREAFF.

In this sample, this clonotype turned up a few times. CDR3 sequence: CASSPDRGRWGTEAFF. The CDR3 DNA is TGTGCCAGCAGCCCCGACAGGGGGCGGTGGGGCACTGAAGCTTTCTTT. V is TRBV4-2 and J is TRBJ1-1, with 10 positions matching TRBD1. Trimming cost V 4 bases and J 4 bases; bases outside gene matches: 9. This CDR3 is built from 16 residues. Germline CDR1 reads LGHNA; CDR2 reads YNFKEQ.

This clonotype was counted many times. The chain has TRBV7-2 and TRBJ2-7, with D possibly TRBD2 on 5 matching bases. V lost 6 bases to trimming and J lost 7 bases, with 16 bases between them. Germline V CDR1 and CDR2: SGHTA, FQGNSA. The CDR3 is 13 amino acids. In DNA, the CDR3 is TGTGCCAGCAGTCCTCGTGCTCCGGGAGAGCAGTACTTC. It codes for CASSPRAPGEQYF.

In its sample, this clonotype was seen many times. The chain employs TRBV7-2 and TRBJ1-2, with D perhaps TRBD1 (5 bases). The ends were cut back, 5 bases at V and 1 base at J, with 14 bases in the middle. Germline V CDR1 and CDR2: SGHTA, FQGNSA. The CDR3 spans 15 residues. The CDR3 reads CASSTPGRSNYGYTF. The CDR3 nucleotides read TGTGCCAGCAGCACCCCGGGACGTAGTAACTATGGCTACACCTTC.

Of note for this clonotype: A read error may produce the germline difference seen at one junction end. The chain couples TRBV10-3 to TRBJ2-3, with TRBD1 matching over 12 bases. CDR3 length equals 16 residues. The germline V gene has CDR1 ENHRY and CDR2 SYGVKD. The CDR3 spells CATSDSGTGGADTQYF. The CDR3 bases are TGTGCCACCAGTGATTCCGGGACAGGGGGCGCAGATACGCAGTATTTT.

This clonotype was picked up many times. CDR3: CASSIVRQGRYEQYF. CDR3 bases: TGTGCCAGTAGTATAGTTCGACAGGGCCGCTACGAGCAGTACTTC. J is TRBJ2-7 and V is TRBV19; TRBD1 agrees at 7 bases. Germline CDR1 and CDR2: LNHDA and SQIVND (reference sequence). Unmatched junction bases numbered 6, after V lost 1 base and J lost 3 bases. The CDR3 loop spans 15 amino acids.

This clonotype was found many times. The rearrangement links TRBV2 to TRBJ1-2; D gene ambiguous. V was shortened by 4 bases and J by 8 bases, with 11 bases between the two germline ends. Germline values: CDR1 SNHLY, CDR2 FYNNEI. The CDR3 spans 12 residues. CDR3 protein: CASSAREGGYTF. Here the CDR3 DNA reads TGTGCCAGCAGTGCACGGGAGGGAGGCTACACCTTC.

The chain employs TRBV24-1 and TRBJ2-7; D is unresolved. V lost 4 bases to trimming and J lost 4 bases, with 10 bases between them. Germline V CDR1 and CDR2: KGHDR, SFDVKD. The CDR3 extends over 13 amino acids. CDR3 region: CATSDRLRYEQYF. DNA of the CDR3: TGTGCCACCAGTGACAGGCTTCGTTACGAGCAGTACTTC.

V and J are TRBV4-1 and TRBJ1-4; a possible D gene is TRBD1 (6 bases). Germline CDR1 is MGHRA and CDR2 is YSYEKL. The V and J ends lost 3 bases and 6 bases respectively, with 11 bases between them. The CDR3 is 14 amino acids. CDR3 bases: TGCGCCAGCAGCCATAACAGGGTGGATGAAAAACTGTTTTTT. Its protein is CASSHNRVDEKLFF.

This clonotype was found many times. This sequence joins TRBV5-1 and TRBJ2-1; D unclear. The CDR3 is 15 residues long. The V end was cut by 4 bases, the J end by 5 bases, with 16 bases between. Germline values: CDR1 SGHRS, CDR2 YFSETQ. As DNA, the CDR3 is TGCGCCAGCAGCATAACCGTACTGGAAAACAATGAGCAGTTCTTC. This translates into CASSITVLENNEQFF. The variable domain in full, with the rest retrieved from reference TRBV5-1 and TRBJ2-1, is KAGVTQTPRYLIKTRGQQVTLSCSPISGHRSVSWYQQTPGQGLQFLFEYFSETQRNKGNFPGRFSGRQFSNSRSEMNVSTLELGDSALYLCASSITVLENNEQFFGPGTRLTVL.

There are a few counts of this clonotype. The chain carries TRBV19 and TRBJ1-2; no firm D call. Trimming took 7 bases from V and 0 from J, leaving 9 bases between them. CDR1 is LNHDA and CDR2 is SQIVND in the germline V gene (reference sequence). The CDR3 is 13 residues long. CDR3 in amino acids: CASTNPANYGYTF. The CDR3, as DNA: TGTGCCAGTACTAACCCGGCTAACTATGGCTACACCTTC.

This clonotype was seen ten or more times. The chain uses TRBV6-1 and TRBJ2-7; TRBD2 aligns across 9 bases. The CDR3 length is 15 residues. CDR1 and CDR2 (germline): MNHNS, SASEGT. Losses at the gene ends were 6 bases for V and 2 bases for J; bases not matched to a gene: 8. DNA of the CDR3: TGTGCCAGCAGGAATAGCGGGGGAACCACCTACGAGCAGTACTTC. This translates into CASRNSGGTTYEQYF.

This clonotype was observed a single time. A much larger clone is a single base away; this may be a read error. V gene TRBV11-1 combines with J gene TRBJ1-5; the D is unclear. Germline CDR1 SGHAT, CDR2 FQDESV (reference sequence). The V end was cut by 0 bases, the J end by 0 bases, with 12 bases between. This CDR3 has 17 residues. The CDR3 spells CASSLAGLSNSNQPQHF. In nucleotides, the CDR3 is TGTGCCAGCAGCTTAGCCGGGCTAAGTAATAGCAATCAGCCCCAGCATTTT.